The present T cell receptor beta chain was sequenced within a study of T cell repertoires in cytomegalovirus infection. Study-level background: In the study, CMV epitopes included recently identified HLA-C-restricted and well-studied HLA-B-restricted ones. Shared public TCR beta signatures pointed to both CMV infection and a matching HLA type.

The CDR3 runs 15 residues. The germline V and J ends were trimmed by 5 bases and 2 bases, with 13 bases remaining between them. Germline V CDR1 and CDR2: SGHTA, FQGNSA. MiXCR, applied by TCRdb to the reads, yields one record per CDR3 protein. The data hold roughly 110,000 distinct CDR3 sequences, with roughly 31% observed a single time. On this clonotype itself: Its antigen is unidentified.

Study-wide results and limits: Carriers of CMV plus the relevant HLA were identified by cumulative public TCR beta family frequency. HLA-C-restricted CMV-specific TCR beta clonotypes prevailed in the ex vivo response.

The source of this sequence is a human donor in good health (CMV status not recorded). Some clones in this sample may be carry-over from other donors' samples. The sample in question was CD8+ T cells from cultured PBMCs, obtained from culture after CMV antigen stimulation. This chain connects TRBV7-2 to TRBJ2-4; D may match TRBD1 or TRBD2 (7 bases each). CDR3: CASSPGGGTKNIQYF. In DNA, the CDR3 is TGTGCCAGCAGCCCAGGGGGGGGGACCAAAAACATTCAGTACTTC.